The present T cell receptor (beta chain) was sequenced within a study of blood T cell repertoires in COVID-19. As for the study in general: Samples representing acute and convalescent COVID-19 were sourced from the United States, Italy and Spain.

With 6 bases removed from V and 10 bases from J, the gap between germline ends came to 22 bases. Germline V gene sequence: CDR1 MNHEY, CDR2 SMNVEV (reference sequence). This CDR3 has 14 residues. Profiled with immunoSEQ multiplex PCR; TCRdb holds only in-frame clones, not every one. The table lists 290,000 or so clones, 70% to 90% of them singletons. The sample taken for sequencing was peripheral blood. This TCR derives from a man between 65 and 79 years old with acute or convalescent COVID-19. The chain recombines TRBV27 with TRBJ2-7; perhaps TRBD1 as D (5 bases). The DNA of the CDR3 is TGTGCCAGCAGCCCCGGGCTAGGGGCCCTCGGTCAGTACTTC. Its translation: CASSPGLGALGQYF.